The 22 T cell receptor beta chains below all came from one sample that was sequenced in a study of somatic reversion in DOCK8 deficiency. One-step amplicon PCR with EuroClonality-NGS primers amplified TRB from roughly 0.1 ug genomic DNA. TCRdb re-called the multiplex PCR reads through MiXCR, storing one row per CDR3 protein. Of roughly 350 distinct CDR3 sequences listed, 15% to 20% are singletons. The sample consisted of peripheral blood. These receptors were collected from a human donor with DOCK8 deficiency.

This clonotype rates as large (0.1 to 1%). The V and J genes are TRBV19 and TRBJ1-1; D remains ambiguous. Trimming removed 2 bases from V and 2 bases from J, with 9 bases in between. CDR1 and CDR2 (germline): LNHDA, SQIVND (reference sequence). CDR3 length: 14 amino acids. The CDR3 here is CASSILGLNTEAFF. CDR3 coding DNA: TGTGCCAGTAGTATACTAGGATTAAACACTGAAGCTTTCTTT. Full variable domain (rest looked up from reference TRBV19 and TRBJ1-1): DGGITQSPKYLFRKEGQNVTLSCEQNLNHDAMYWYRQDPGQGLRLIYYSQIVNDFQKGDIAEGYSVSREKKESFPLTVTSAQKNPTAFYLCASSILGLNTEAFFGQGTRLTVV.

This clonotype is labeled medium-sized. The chain couples TRBV19 to TRBJ1-3; TRBD1 might be the D (6 bases). Germline V gene data show CDR1 as LNHDA and CDR2 as SQIVND (reference sequence). The CDR3 sequence is 16 residues long. V was pared by 6 bases and J by 1 base, with 16 bases between. DNA for the CDR3: TGTGCCAGTAGCCGACAGGCGGGAGGATCTGGAAACACCATATATTTT. It is translated as CASSRQAGGSGNTIYF.

A remark on this clonotype: Mismatch with germline at one junction end may stem from a read error. The V and J genes are TRBV7-6 and TRBJ1-4, with 7 bases lining up with TRBD1. CDR3 length equals 17 residues. Germline V gives CDR1 SGHVS, CDR2 FNYEAQ. CDR3 residues: CASSLGLPGQINEKLFF. The CDR3 nucleotides read TGTGCCAGCAGTTTAGGACTCCCGGGACAGATAAATGAAAAACTGTTTTTT.

This clonotype is deemed large. This rearrangement joins TRBV19 to TRBJ1-5, with D tentatively TRBD1 (5 bases). The CDR3 loop spans 16 amino acids. Germline V CDR1 and CDR2: LNHDA, SQIVND (reference sequence). The ends were cut back, 8 bases at V and 1 base at J, with 18 bases in the middle. CDR3: CASSYRQGWSNQPQHF. The CDR3 DNA sequence: TGTGCCAGTTCGTATCGGCAGGGCTGGAGCAATCAGCCCCAGCATTTT.

This clonotype ranks as large. The gene calls are TRBV28 and TRBJ1-6; tentative D call: TRBD1 (5 bases). V gave up 2 bases and J gave up 8 bases, with 13 bases separating them. The CDR3 is made up of 15 amino acids. The germline V gene encodes CDR1 MDHEN and CDR2 SYDVKM. The CDR3 is CASSLPGTWDSPLHF. The DNA for the CDR3 is TGTGCCAGCAGTTTACCTGGGACTTGGGATTCACCCCTCCACTTT.

CDR3 region: CASSSTAKDYGYTF. In DNA, the CDR3 is TGTGCCAGCAGCTCGACAGCTAAAGACTATGGCTACACCTTC. The V and J genes are TRBV5-4 and TRBJ1-2, with a tentative D call TRBD1 (5 bases). The CDR3 runs 14 residues. Trimming took 3 bases from V and 3 from J, leaving 12 bases between them. Germline CDR1 SGHNT, CDR2 YYREEE (reference sequence).

This clonotype ranks as medium-sized. The J gene is TRBJ1-1, the V gene TRBV6-2 or TRBV6-3, with D perhaps TRBD1 (5 bases). V lost 7 bases and J lost 0, with 12 bases in between. CDR3 length: 14 residues. Germline values: CDR1 MNHEY, CDR2 SVGEGT. CDR3 sequence reads: CASNRQPMNTEAFF. CDR3 in DNA: TGTGCCAGCAACCGACAGCCGATGAACACTGAAGCTTTCTTT.

Within the sample, this clonotype is large. V gene TRBV30 combines with J gene TRBJ1-6, with D perhaps matching TRBD1 (5 bases). Germline V gives CDR1 GTSNPN, CDR2 SVGIG (reference sequence). Trimming removed 4 bases from V and 11 bases from J, with 12 bases in between. This CDR3 comprises 12 residues. For the CDR3, the DNA is TGTGCCTGGAAAGGCAGGGCAACACCCCTCCACTTT. Translating it yields CAWKGRATPLHF.

In its sample, this clonotype is large. The chain recombines TRBV11-2 with TRBJ2-7; the D gene could be TRBD1 or TRBD2 (5 bases each). Germline values: CDR1 SGHAT, CDR2 FQNNGV. Trimming removed 1 base at V and 4 bases at J, with 14 bases between. This CDR3 is built from 15 residues. Here the CDR3 DNA reads TGTGCCAGCAGCTTAGCCGGGACGGGTACATACGAGCAGTACTTC. Translation gives CASSLAGTGTYEQYF.

Concerning this clonotype: A read error may explain this, as a much larger clone is one base away. The chain couples TRBV28 to TRBJ2-7, with TRBD1 matching over 11 bases. CDR3 size: 15 residues. Germline CDR1 reads MDHEN; CDR2 reads SYDVKM. Trimming at V came to 7 bases and at J to 5 bases, leaving 10 bases not matched to a gene. The CDR3 loop is CASNSQRTGGHEQYF. CDR3 bases: TGTGCCAGCAATTCTCAGAGGACAGGGGGCCACGAGCAGTACTTC.

The genes are TRBV6-2 or TRBV6-3 and TRBJ1-1; tentative D call: TRBD1 (5 bases). This CDR3 has 15 amino acids. CDR1 is MNHEY, CDR2 SVGEGT, per germline. Trimming took 1 base from V and 1 from J, leaving 10 bases between them. CDR3: CASSYLGGTNTEAFF. The DNA for the CDR3 is TGTGCCAGCAGTTACTTGGGGGGAACGAACACTGAAGCTTTCTTT.

This clonotype came up a few times. The chain uses TRBV19 and TRBJ1-2; D might be TRBD1 (5 bases). Germline CDR1 is LNHDA and CDR2 is SQIVND (reference sequence). The ends were cut back, 4 bases at V and 8 bases at J, with 11 bases in the middle. The CDR3 runs 12 residues. CDR3 in amino acids: CASSSLRGGYTF. In DNA, the CDR3 is TGTGCCAGTAGTAGTCTAAGGGGCGGCTACACCTTC.

In its sample, this clonotype is large (0.1 to 1%). This chain uses TRBV11-3 with TRBJ1-2, with 9 positions matching TRBD1. The germline V gene encodes CDR1 SGHNT and CDR2 YENEEA. The CDR3 consists of 17 residues. Trimming at V came to 5 bases and at J to 3 bases, leaving 13 bases not matched to a gene. CDR3 bases: TGTGCCAGCAGCCCAGAACCCGGGACAGGGTTCGACTATGGCTACACCTTC. This gives the protein CASSPEPGTGFDYGYTF.

By share, this clonotype ranks as large. The rearrangement uses TRBV19 and TRBJ2-7; D unclear. In germline, CDR1 is LNHDA, CDR2 SQIVND (reference sequence). V was trimmed by 5 bases and J by 2 bases, leaving 25 bases between them. The CDR3 extends over 18 amino acids. The CDR3 here is CASSGTPSHSRTAYEQYF. CDR3 coding DNA: TGTGCCAGTAGTGGCACCCCAAGTCACAGTCGAACCGCCTACGAGCAGTACTTC.

This clonotype is large. This chain joins TRBV28 and TRBJ1-2; TRBD1 is a possible D gene (6 bases). Trimming removed 6 bases at V and 5 bases at J, with 16 bases between. This CDR3 spans 14 amino acids. In germline, CDR1 is MDHEN, CDR2 SYDVKM. CDR3 nucleotides: TGTGCCAGCAGCAGACCTCAGGGGTTATATGGCTACACCTTC. Encoded protein: CASSRPQGLYGYTF.

As regards this clonotype: A much larger clone is a single base away; this may be a read error. The chain links TRBV6-2 or TRBV6-3 to TRBJ1-1; D perhaps matches TRBD1 (6 bases). Germline V lookup: CDR1 MNHEY, CDR2 SVGEGT. Deletions cut 2 bases from V and 4 bases from J, with 17 bases between. The CDR3 is 16 residues long. CDR3 bases: TGTGCCAGCAGTTACAGTCAGGGGCGGATGAGCACTGAAGCTTTCTTT. This translates into CASSYSQGRMSTEAFF.

Regarding this clonotype: This probably arose from a read error, given a far larger clone one base away. The chain has TRBV11-2 and TRBJ1-1, with a tentative D call TRBD1 (6 bases). The last part of the DNA fits TRBJ1-6 better; the J call may be wrong. The CDR3 loop spans 13 amino acids. Germline V gene sequence: CDR1 SGHAT, CDR2 FQNNGV. Here the CDR3 DNA reads TGTGCCAGCAGCGCCATCAGGGGCTCACCCCTCCACTTT. Amino acids: CASSAIRGSPLHF.

By share, this clonotype counts as large (0.1 to 1%). J is TRBJ1-5 and V is TRBV20-1; tentative D call: TRBD1 (5 bases). Germline-derived CDR1 and CDR2 are DFQATT and SNEGSKA (reference sequence). Trimming removed 1 base from V and 7 bases from J, with 17 bases in between. This CDR3 has 15 residues. CDR3 protein: CSARVLLPAGQPQHF. CDR3 DNA sequence: TGCAGTGCTAGAGTCCTGCTGCCTGCAGGGCAGCCCCAGCATTTT.

This clonotype rates as medium-sized. The chain carries TRBV30 and TRBJ1-1, with TRBD1 as a possible D gene (5 bases). This CDR3 region has 13 residues. V gave up 0 bases and J gave up 3 bases, with 8 bases separating them. CDR1 GTSNPN and CDR2 SVGIG come from the germline V gene (reference sequence). CDR3: CAWSVRRDTEAFF. CDR3 DNA sequence: TGTGCCTGGAGTGTACGCAGGGACACTGAAGCTTTCTTT.

The chain couples TRBV19 to TRBJ2-7, with D unresolved. V was clipped by 8 bases and J by 2 bases, with 13 bases between them. Germline V gives CDR1 LNHDA, CDR2 SQIVND (reference sequence). This CDR3 has 13 residues. This CDR3 reads CASAPGLTYEQYF. The CDR3 nucleotides are TGTGCCAGTGCCCCGGGTCTAACCTACGAGCAGTACTTC.

This clonotype was counted a few times. One base away lies a much larger clone, so this may be a sequencing read error. The chain joins TRBV4-3 to TRBJ1-1, with D uncertain. This CDR3 region has 14 residues. In germline, CDR1 is LGHNA, CDR2 YSLEER. The ends were cut back, 4 bases at V and 1 base at J, with 10 bases in the middle. This CDR3 is CASSLSDRNTEAFF. DNA for the CDR3: TGCGCCAGCAGCCTTTCGGACCGGAACACTGAAGCTTTCTTT.

The V and J genes are TRBV6-6 and TRBJ1-2; 8 positions agree with TRBD1. The J segment lost 6 bases and the V segment lost 2 bases, leaving 5 bases of the junction unmatched. CDR3 size: 14 residues. Germline CDR1 reads MNHNY; CDR2 reads SVGAGI (reference sequence). CDR3 DNA: TGTGCCAGCAGTTACAATAAGGACAGGGATGGCTACACCTTC. It is translated as CASSYNKDRDGYTF.